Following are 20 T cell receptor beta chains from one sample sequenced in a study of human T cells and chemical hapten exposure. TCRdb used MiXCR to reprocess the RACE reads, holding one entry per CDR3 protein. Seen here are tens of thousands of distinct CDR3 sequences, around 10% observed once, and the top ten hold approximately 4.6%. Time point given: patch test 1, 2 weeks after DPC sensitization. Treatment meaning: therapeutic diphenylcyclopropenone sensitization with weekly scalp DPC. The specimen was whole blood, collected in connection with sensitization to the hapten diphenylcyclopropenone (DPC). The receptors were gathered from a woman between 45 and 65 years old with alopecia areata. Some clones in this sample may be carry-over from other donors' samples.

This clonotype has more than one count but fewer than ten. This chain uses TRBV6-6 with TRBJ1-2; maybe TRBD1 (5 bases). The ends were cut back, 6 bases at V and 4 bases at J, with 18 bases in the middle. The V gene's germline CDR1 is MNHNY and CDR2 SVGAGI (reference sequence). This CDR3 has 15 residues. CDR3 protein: CASRGTDKGLYGYTF. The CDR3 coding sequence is TGTGCCAGCAGAGGAACGGACAAAGGTCTCTATGGCTACACCTTC.

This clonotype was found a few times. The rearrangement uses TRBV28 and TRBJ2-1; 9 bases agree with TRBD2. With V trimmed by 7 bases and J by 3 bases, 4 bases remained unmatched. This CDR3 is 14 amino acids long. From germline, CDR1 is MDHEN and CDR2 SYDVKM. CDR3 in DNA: TGTGCCAGCAAGACTAGCGGCGACTACAATGAGCAGTTCTTC. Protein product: CASKTSGDYNEQFF.

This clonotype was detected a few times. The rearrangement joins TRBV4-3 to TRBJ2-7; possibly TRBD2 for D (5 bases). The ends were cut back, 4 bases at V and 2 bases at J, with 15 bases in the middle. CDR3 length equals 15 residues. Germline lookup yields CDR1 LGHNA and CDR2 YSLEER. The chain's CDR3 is CASSRETAATYEQYF. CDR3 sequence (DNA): TGCGCCAGCAGCCGGGAGACGGCAGCTACCTACGAGCAGTACTTC.

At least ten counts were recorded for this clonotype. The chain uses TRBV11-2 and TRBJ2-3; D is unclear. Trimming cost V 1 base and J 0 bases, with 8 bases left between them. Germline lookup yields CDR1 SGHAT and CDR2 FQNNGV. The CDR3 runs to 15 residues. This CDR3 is CASSLVPLSTDTQYF. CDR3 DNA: TGTGCCAGCAGCTTAGTTCCATTAAGCACAGATACGCAGTATTTT.

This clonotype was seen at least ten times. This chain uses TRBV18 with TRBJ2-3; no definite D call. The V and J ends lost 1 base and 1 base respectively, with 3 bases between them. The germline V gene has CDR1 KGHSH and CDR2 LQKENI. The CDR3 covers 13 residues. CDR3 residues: CASSPQGTDTQYF. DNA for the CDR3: TGTGCCAGCTCACCACAAGGCACAGATACGCAGTATTTT.

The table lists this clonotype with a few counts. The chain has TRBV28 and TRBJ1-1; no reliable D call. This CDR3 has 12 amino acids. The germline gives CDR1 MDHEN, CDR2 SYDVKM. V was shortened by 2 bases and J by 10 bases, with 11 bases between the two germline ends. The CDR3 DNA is TGTGCCAGCAGTTTACAGTCTATTGTAGCTTTCTTT. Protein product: CASSLQSIVAFF.

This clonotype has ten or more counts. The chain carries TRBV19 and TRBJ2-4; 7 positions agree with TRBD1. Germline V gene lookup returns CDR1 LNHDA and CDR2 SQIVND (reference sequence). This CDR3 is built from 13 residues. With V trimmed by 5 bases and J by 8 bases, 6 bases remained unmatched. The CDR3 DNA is TGTGCCAGTAGTCCCGGGGACAGCTACATTCAGTACTTC. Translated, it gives CASSPGDSYIQYF.

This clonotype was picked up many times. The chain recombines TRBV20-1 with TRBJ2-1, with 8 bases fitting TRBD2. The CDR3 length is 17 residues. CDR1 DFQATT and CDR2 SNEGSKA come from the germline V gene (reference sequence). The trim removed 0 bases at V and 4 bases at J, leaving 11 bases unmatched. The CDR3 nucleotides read TGCAGTGCTAGAGACCCCTCGGGGGGGTCTAGGTACAATGAGCAGTTCTTC. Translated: CSARDPSGGSRYNEQFF.

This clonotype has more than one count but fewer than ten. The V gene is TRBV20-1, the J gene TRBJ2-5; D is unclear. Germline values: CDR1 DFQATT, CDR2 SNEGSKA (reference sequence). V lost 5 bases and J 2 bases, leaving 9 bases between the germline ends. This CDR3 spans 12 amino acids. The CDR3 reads CSAVATQETQYF. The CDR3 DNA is TGCAGTGCTGTCGCCACACAAGAGACCCAGTACTTC.

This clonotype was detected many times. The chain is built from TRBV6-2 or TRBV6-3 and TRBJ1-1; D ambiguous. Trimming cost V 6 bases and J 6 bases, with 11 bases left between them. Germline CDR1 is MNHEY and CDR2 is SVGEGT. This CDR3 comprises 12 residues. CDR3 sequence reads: CASSPTLSEAFF. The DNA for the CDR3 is TGTGCCAGCAGCCCGACTCTTTCTGAAGCTTTCTTT.

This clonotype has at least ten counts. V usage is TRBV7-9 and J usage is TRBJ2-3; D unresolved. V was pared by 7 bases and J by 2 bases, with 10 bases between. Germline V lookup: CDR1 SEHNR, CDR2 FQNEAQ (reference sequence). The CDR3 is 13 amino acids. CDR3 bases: TGTGCCAGCAATGGCCTCTACACAGATACGCAGTATTTT. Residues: CASNGLYTDTQYF.

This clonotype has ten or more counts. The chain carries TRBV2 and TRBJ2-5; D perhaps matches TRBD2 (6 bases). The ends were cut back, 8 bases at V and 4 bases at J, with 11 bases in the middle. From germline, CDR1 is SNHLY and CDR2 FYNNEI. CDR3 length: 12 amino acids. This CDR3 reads CASEGLLETQYF. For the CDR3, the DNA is TGTGCCAGCGAGGGACTTTTAGAGACCCAGTACTTC.

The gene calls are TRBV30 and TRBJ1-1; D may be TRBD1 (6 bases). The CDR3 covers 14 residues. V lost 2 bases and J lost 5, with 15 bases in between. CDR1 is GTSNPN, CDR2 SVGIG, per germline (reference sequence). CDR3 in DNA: TGTGCCTGGAGTCGCCTTCCAGGGGTTACTGAAGCTTTCTTT. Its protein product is CAWSRLPGVTEAFF.

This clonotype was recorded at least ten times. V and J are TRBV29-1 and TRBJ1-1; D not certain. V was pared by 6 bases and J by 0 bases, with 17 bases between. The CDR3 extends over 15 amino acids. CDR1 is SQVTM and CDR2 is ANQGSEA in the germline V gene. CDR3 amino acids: CSVHNPSQLNTEAFF. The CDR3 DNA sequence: TGCAGCGTCCACAACCCCTCGCAGCTGAACACTGAAGCTTTCTTT. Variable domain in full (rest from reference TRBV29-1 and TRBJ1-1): SAVISQKPSRDICQRGTSLTIQCQVDSQVTMMFWYRQQPGQSLTLIATANQGSEATYESGFVIDKFPISRPNLTFSTLTVSNMSPEDSSIYLCSVHNPSQLNTEAFFGQGTRLTVV.

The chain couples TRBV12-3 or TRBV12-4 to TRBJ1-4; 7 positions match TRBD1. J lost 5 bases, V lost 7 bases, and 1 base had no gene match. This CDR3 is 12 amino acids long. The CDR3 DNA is TGTGCCAGCAAAGGGGGCAATGAAAAACTGTTTTTT. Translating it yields CASKGGNEKLFF.

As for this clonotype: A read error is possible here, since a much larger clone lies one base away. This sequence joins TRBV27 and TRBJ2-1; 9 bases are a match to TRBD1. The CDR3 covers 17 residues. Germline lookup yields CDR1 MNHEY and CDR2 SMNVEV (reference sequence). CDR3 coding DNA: TGTGCCAGCAGGCCAAATCCGGGACAGGGTGTGTACAATGTGCAGTTCTTC. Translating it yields CASRPNPGQGVYNVQFF.

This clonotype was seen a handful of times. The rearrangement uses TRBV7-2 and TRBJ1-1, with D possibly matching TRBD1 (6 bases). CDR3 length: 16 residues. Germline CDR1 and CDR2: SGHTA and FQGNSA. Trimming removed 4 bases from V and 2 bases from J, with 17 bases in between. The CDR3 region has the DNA TGTGCCAGCAGCTCCAACCCACAGGGTTCAAACACTGAAGCTTTCTTT. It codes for CASSSNPQGSNTEAFF. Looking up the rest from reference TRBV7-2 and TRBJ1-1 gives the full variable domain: GAGVSQSPSNKVTEKGKDVELRCDPISGHTALYWYRQSLGQGLEFLIYFQGNSAPDKSGLPSDRFSAERTGGSVSTLTIQRTQQEDSAVYLCASSSNPQGSNTEAFFGQGTRLTVV.

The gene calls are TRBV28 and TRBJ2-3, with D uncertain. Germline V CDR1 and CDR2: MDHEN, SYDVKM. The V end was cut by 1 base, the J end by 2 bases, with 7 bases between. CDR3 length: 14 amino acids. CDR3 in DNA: TGTGCCAGCAGTTTATCACTATTCACAGATACGCAGTATTTT. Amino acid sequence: CASSLSLFTDTQYF.

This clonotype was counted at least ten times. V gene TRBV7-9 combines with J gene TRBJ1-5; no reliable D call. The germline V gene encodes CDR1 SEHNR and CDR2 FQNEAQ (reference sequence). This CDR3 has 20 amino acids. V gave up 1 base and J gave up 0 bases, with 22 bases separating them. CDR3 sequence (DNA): TGTGCCAGCAGCTTAGTTCCCTGGACTGCTGAAGGTTATAGCAATCAGCCCCAGCATTTT. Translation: CASSLVPWTAEGYSNQPQHF.

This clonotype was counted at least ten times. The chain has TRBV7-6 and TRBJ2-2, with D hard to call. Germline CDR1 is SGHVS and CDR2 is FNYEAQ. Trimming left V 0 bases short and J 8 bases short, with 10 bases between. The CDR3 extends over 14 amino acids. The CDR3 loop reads CASSLALRSGELFF. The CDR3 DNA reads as TGTGCCAGCAGCTTAGCGTTGCGTTCTGGGGAGCTGTTTTTT. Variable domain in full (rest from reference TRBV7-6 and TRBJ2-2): GAGVSQSPRYKVTKRGQDVALRCDPISGHVSLYWYRQALGQGPEFLTYFNYEAQQDKSGLPNDRFSAERPEGSISTLTIQRTEQRDSAMYRCASSLALRSGELFFGEGSRLTVL.